These 32 T cell receptor beta chains share one sample of origin, sequenced in a study of a mutant IDH1 vaccine in newly diagnosed glioma. Time point in this sample: baseline, week 1 (first vaccination visit). The treatment here: pre-vaccination baseline after standard-of-care therapy. This table comes from immunoSEQ multiplex PCR, and its TCRdb copy is limited to in-frame clones, with some not included. This table holds 30,000 to 35,000 clones, approximately 90% found once. This specimen was PBMCs, taken from a glioma patient treated with radiotherapy, temozolomide or both. The receptors shown here come from a woman in her forties with glioma.

This chain uses TRBV4-3 with TRBJ1-3; no reliable D call. The CDR3 length is 18 residues. The germline V gene encodes CDR1 LGHNA and CDR2 YSLEER. The germline V and J ends were trimmed by 0 bases and 7 bases, with 22 bases remaining between them. The CDR3 sequence: CASSQDALRSRSGNTIYF. CDR3 bases: TGCGCCAGCAGCCAAGATGCCCTTAGGAGTCGTTCGGGCAACACCATATATTTT.

The chain links TRBV6-5 to TRBJ1-1, with a possible D match to TRBD1 (5 bases). Between the trimmed V and J ends, which lost 1 base and 0 bases, there was a span of 9 bases. From germline, CDR1 is MNHEY and CDR2 SVGAGI. The CDR3 length is 15 residues. CDR3 loop: CASSYYGGVNTEAFF. Written as DNA, the CDR3 is TGTGCCAGCAGTTACTATGGGGGGGTGAACACTGAAGCTTTCTTT.

This rearrangement joins TRBV6-6 to TRBJ2-7, with 8 bases identical to TRBD2. This CDR3 has 14 residues. CDR1 is MNHNY, CDR2 SVGAGI, per germline (reference sequence). Losses at the gene ends were 6 bases for V and 0 bases for J; bases not matched to a gene: 4. The CDR3 DNA sequence: TGTGCCAGCAGCGGGGGGGGCTTCTCCTACGAGCAGTACTTC. Its protein is CASSGGGFSYEQYF.

The sample holds a few counts of this clone. The chain has TRBV29-1 and TRBJ2-7, with D perhaps matching TRBD2 (6 bases). Germline loops: CDR1 SQVTM, CDR2 ANQGSEA. The CDR3 contains 11 residues. V shed 6 bases and J shed 6 bases, with 12 bases lying between them. The CDR3 spells CSVGTSGEQYF. CDR3 nucleotides: TGCAGCGTGGGGACTTCTGGCGAGCAGTACTTC.

This clone showed up just a few times. V gene TRBV6-5 combines with J gene TRBJ2-7, with 7 bases that match TRBD1. CDR1 is MNHEY and CDR2 is SVGAGI in the germline V gene. The CDR3 runs 12 residues. V shed 6 bases, J shed 5 bases, and the junction held 4 bases outside the gene matches. CDR3 bases: TGTGCCAGCAGCCAGACAGGGAACGAGCAGTACTTC. Protein sequence: CASSQTGNEQYF.

This clone was detected once. The chain couples TRBV30 to TRBJ1-4; 9 bases fit TRBD1. The CDR3 extends over 19 amino acids. After removal of 2 bases from V and 3 bases from J, the junction contained 16 bases not matched to a gene. Germline V gene data show CDR1 as GTSNPN and CDR2 as SVGIG (reference sequence). CDR3 DNA: TGTGCCTGGAGTTTTAATCTGGGACAGGGTTTCTCGGCTAATGAAAAACTGTTTTTT. Translated, it gives CAWSFNLGQGFSANEKLFF.

This rearrangement joins TRBV19 to TRBJ1-4; TRBD1 agrees at 7 bases. Germline V CDR1 and CDR2: LNHDA, SQIVND (reference sequence). This CDR3 is built from 14 residues. V was clipped by 10 bases and J by 3 bases; unmatched bases: 8. The CDR3 DNA is TGTGCCACCGGCGAGGGGGCTTCTAATGAAAAACTGTTTTTT. Translation gives CATGEGASNEKLFF.

The chain employs TRBV5-4 and TRBJ2-4, with D unclear. Trimming stripped 4 bases from V and 1 base from J, with 3 bases between. Germline assignment: CDR1 SGHNT and CDR2 YYREEE (reference sequence). The CDR3 has 12 amino acids. Here the CDR3 reads CASSGAKNIQYF. The CDR3 DNA is TGTGCCAGCAGCGGTGCCAAAAACATTCAGTACTTC.

V usage is TRBV27 and J usage is TRBJ2-7, with D perhaps being TRBD1 or TRBD2 (5 bases each). This CDR3 contains 13 residues. The germline V and J ends were trimmed by 5 bases and 8 bases, with 16 bases remaining between them. Germline CDR1 reads MNHEY; CDR2 reads SMNVEV (reference sequence). The CDR3: CASSPQRWGQQYF. CDR3 nucleotides: TGTGCCAGCAGTCCACAGCGGTGGGGCCAGCAGTACTTC.

CDR3 sequence (DNA): TGCGCCAGCCGGCCGGGAAGGGAGGGAACTGAAGCTTTCTTT. Its protein product is CASRPGREGTEAFF. The rearrangement uses TRBV4-3 and TRBJ1-1, with D uncertain. The CDR3 loop spans 14 amino acids. The V end lost 8 bases, the J end lost 5 bases, and 18 bases lay between the germline ends. CDR1 and CDR2 from the germline V gene are LGHNA and YSLEER.

V usage is TRBV4-1 and J usage is TRBJ1-5; D not certain. The CDR3 consists of 15 residues. Trimming pared 0 bases from V and 7 bases from J, leaving 13 bases between. Germline V gene lookup returns CDR1 MGHRA and CDR2 YSYEKL. This chain's CDR3 is CASSQDWRGLQPQHF. DNA of the CDR3: TGCGCCAGCAGCCAAGATTGGAGAGGGTTGCAGCCCCAGCATTTT.

The chain employs TRBV4-1 and TRBJ2-2; D is ambiguous. CDR3 length: 17 residues. Trimming left V 1 base short and J 0 bases short, with 12 bases between. The germline CDR1 and CDR2 sequences are MGHRA and YSYEKL. CDR3 DNA sequence: TGCGCCAGCAGCCAAGTTTTAGCCCTCGCGAACACCGGGGAGCTGTTTTTT. It specifies CASSQVLALANTGELFF.

This clone was observed once. The chain is built from TRBV5-1 and TRBJ2-7; 14 bases are a match to TRBD2. CDR1 and CDR2 (germline): SGHRS, YFSETQ. The CDR3 covers 16 residues. After removal of 4 bases from V and 7 bases from J, the junction contained 10 bases not matched to a gene. The CDR3 coding sequence is TGCGCCAGCAGCCTAGGGACTAGCGGGAGAAGGGGGGAGCAGTACTTC. This sequence encodes CASSLGTSGRRGEQYF.

The chain has TRBV10-1 and TRBJ2-7; TRBD2 might be the D (5 bases). The CDR3 contains 13 residues. Germline CDR1 WNHNN, CDR2 SYGVQD (reference sequence). The germline V and J ends were trimmed by 5 bases and 3 bases, with 11 bases remaining between them. The CDR3 sequence: CASSSGWSYEQYF. The CDR3 DNA follows: TGCGCCAGCAGTAGCGGATGGAGCTACGAGCAGTACTTC.

The chain has TRBV10-3 and TRBJ2-5; perhaps TRBD1 as D (5 bases). Trimming removed 10 bases at V and 4 bases at J, with 22 bases between. Germline V CDR1 and CDR2: ENHRY, SYGVKD. The CDR3 is 15 residues long. CDR3 nucleotides: TGTGCCACGAAATCGGTCCCCCAGGGCGGAGAGACCCAGTACTTC. Encoded protein: CATKSVPQGGETQYF.

This clone came up a few times. Mismatch with germline at one junction end may stem from a read error. In DNA, the CDR3 is TGTGCCAGCAGCTTGAAATTCGGGACGGCTGACTTC. Amino acids: CASSLKFGTADF. V and J are TRBV5-4 and TRBJ2-5; the D gene could be TRBD1 or TRBD2 (5 bases each). This CDR3 is built from 12 residues. Germline V gene lookup returns CDR1 SGHNT and CDR2 YYREEE (reference sequence).

The rearrangement links TRBV5-1 to TRBJ1-3, with TRBD1 matching over 8 bases. The CDR3 has 14 residues. The V gene end was trimmed by 3 bases and the J gene end by 3 bases; junction bases not matched to a gene: 2. CDR1 SGHRS and CDR2 YFSETQ come from the germline V gene. The CDR3 here is CASSSGTGGNTIYF. In DNA form, the CDR3 reads TGCGCCAGCAGCTCCGGGACAGGTGGAAACACCATATATTTT.

This clone was seen just once. Here the CDR3 reads CASSDRGRGYYEQYF. CDR3 DNA sequence: TGCGCCAGCAGCGACAGGGGAAGGGGGTACTACGAGCAGTACTTC. The V and J genes are TRBV5-1 and TRBJ2-7, with 8 bases identical to TRBD1. The germline gives CDR1 SGHRS, CDR2 YFSETQ. The CDR3 loop spans 15 amino acids. V shed 4 bases, J shed 3 bases, and the junction held 9 bases outside the gene matches. The whole variable domain, remainder taken from reference TRBV5-1 and TRBJ2-7, is KAGVTQTPRYLIKTRGQQVTLSCSPISGHRSVSWYQQTPGQGLQFLFEYFSETQRNKGNFPGRFSGRQFSNSRSEMNVSTLELGDSALYLCASSDRGRGYYEQYFGPGTRLTVT.

This clone was observed a few times. The V and J genes are TRBV7-9 and TRBJ2-5, with TRBD1 identical over 7 bases. The CDR3 consists of 16 residues. The germline CDR1 and CDR2 sequences are SEHNR and FQNEAQ (reference sequence). V trimming: 4 bases; J trimming: 2 bases; junction bases outside the gene matches: 10. CDR3 in DNA: TGTGCCAGCAGCTATACACCCGGGACAGCACAAGAGACCCAGTACTTC. It yields the protein CASSYTPGTAQETQYF. Filled out from reference TRBV7-9 and TRBJ2-5, the complete variable domain reads DTGVSQNPRHKITKRGQNVTFRCDPISEHNRLYWYRQTLGQGPEFLTYFQNEAQLEKSRLLSDRFSAERPKGSFSTLEIQRTEQGDSAMYLCASSYTPGTAQETQYFGPGTRLLVL.

CDR3 coding DNA: TGTGCCAGCAGTGAGGCCGGGACATCCTACAATGAGCAGTTCTTC. Translating it yields CASSEAGTSYNEQFF. The chain employs TRBV6-1 and TRBJ2-1; possible D gene TRBD1, 6 bases. This CDR3 is 15 amino acids long. The V gene lost 3 bases and the J gene lost 1 base, with 10 bases spanning the gap. Per germline, CDR1 MNHNS and CDR2 SASEGT.

This clone has only a few counts. The gene calls are TRBV10-3 and TRBJ1-1, with D perhaps TRBD1 (6 bases). This CDR3 region has 14 residues. Germline CDR1 reads ENHRY; CDR2 reads SYGVKD. Trimming removed 5 bases at V and 1 base at J, with 11 bases between. CDR3 DNA: TGTGCCATCAGTCTGGACAGATCGAACACTGAAGCTTTCTTT. Amino acids: CAISLDRSNTEAFF.

The chain links TRBV10-2 to TRBJ2-5; the match to TRBD2 covers 10 bases. The CDR3 extends over 15 amino acids. Trimming took 1 base from V and 6 from J; bases not matched to a gene: 5. Germline CDR1 and CDR2: WSHSY and SAAADI. Written as DNA, the CDR3 is TGCGCCAGCAGTGAGTTTAGCGGGGGGTTGAAGACCCAGTACTTC. Amino acid sequence: CASSEFSGGLKTQYF.

This chain connects TRBV30 to TRBJ1-2; D possibly corresponds to TRBD1 (6 bases). Trimming took off 7 bases at V and 3 bases at J, with 15 bases between the two ends. In germline, CDR1 is GTSNPN, CDR2 SVGIG (reference sequence). CDR3 size: 13 residues. CDR3 amino acids: CAYMQGRYYGYTF. As DNA, the CDR3 is TGTGCCTACATGCAGGGGAGGTACTATGGCTACACCTTC.

This chain connects TRBV5-1 to TRBJ1-2; 8 nucleotides match TRBD1. From germline, CDR1 is SGHRS and CDR2 YFSETQ. V lost 5 bases and J lost 3; bases outside the gene matches: 3. CDR3 size: 13 residues. The CDR3 protein is CASSQTGDYGYTF. The CDR3 DNA follows: TGCGCCAGCAGTCAGACAGGGGACTATGGCTACACCTTC.

The chain uses TRBV5-4 and TRBJ2-1; 10 bases line up with TRBD1. Losses at the gene ends were 5 bases for V and 2 bases for J; bases not matched to a gene: 7. The germline CDR1 and CDR2 sequences are SGHNT and YYREEE (reference sequence). The CDR3 runs 16 residues. The CDR3 sequence is CASRLDRGEAYNEQFF. CDR3 coding DNA: TGTGCCAGCAGACTGGACAGGGGGGAAGCCTACAATGAGCAGTTCTTC.

J is TRBJ1-3 and V is TRBV25-1; maybe TRBD1 (6 bases). This CDR3 region has 16 residues. Germline V gives CDR1 MGHDK, CDR2 SYGVNS. Trimming left V 3 bases short and J 4 bases short, with 16 bases between. The chain's CDR3 is CASSEVITGTGNTIYF. The CDR3, as DNA: TGTGCCAGCAGTGAGGTCATTACAGGGACCGGAAACACCATATATTTT.

The V gene is TRBV6-1, the J gene TRBJ2-1; TRBD2 is a possible D gene (6 bases). This CDR3 region has 14 residues. The germline gives CDR1 MNHNS, CDR2 SASEGT. Trimming removed 4 bases from V and 3 bases from J, with 10 bases in between. CDR3 protein: CASSGLVGYNEQFF. In nucleotides, the CDR3 is TGTGCCAGCAGTGGACTAGTAGGCTACAATGAGCAGTTCTTC.

This sequence joins TRBV10-3 and TRBJ2-3, with 8 nucleotides matching TRBD2. This CDR3 spans 16 amino acids. From germline, CDR1 is ENHRY and CDR2 SYGVKD. Unmatched junction bases numbered 6, after V lost 3 bases and J lost 1 base. The CDR3 nucleotides read TGTGCCATCAGTGACGGGACTAGAGCTGGCACAGATACGCAGTATTTT. Amino acid sequence: CAISDGTRAGTDTQYF.

J is TRBJ2-2 and V is TRBV7-2; 12 bases are shared with TRBD2. V lost 5 bases, J lost 0 bases, and 7 bases stayed unmatched. Germline V CDR1 and CDR2: SGHTA, FQGNSA. The CDR3 has 18 amino acids. The DNA of the CDR3 is TGTGCCAGCAGCCATGGGGGACTAGCGGGTGCGAACACCGGGGAGCTGTTTTTT. It yields the protein CASSHGGLAGANTGELFF.

The chain uses TRBV6-5 and TRBJ2-7; D possibly corresponds to TRBD1 (6 bases). Germline V gene data show CDR1 as MNHEY and CDR2 as SVGAGI. V dropped 6 bases and J dropped 1 base, with 13 bases sitting between them. This CDR3 comprises 14 residues. CDR3 nucleotide sequence: TGTGCCAGCAGCGCGTGGGACAAATCCTACGAGCAGTACTTC. The encoded protein is CASSAWDKSYEQYF.

This sequence joins TRBV27 and TRBJ2-3; D gene uncertain. The germline gives CDR1 MNHEY, CDR2 SMNVEV (reference sequence). The CDR3 sequence is 9 residues long. Deletions cut 7 bases from V and 6 bases from J, with 2 bases between. CDR3 coding DNA: TGTGCCAGCATGGATACGCAGTATTTT. Its protein product is CASMDTQYF.

The V and J genes are TRBV29-1 and TRBJ1-4, with 10 bases identical to TRBD1. CDR1 is SQVTM, CDR2 ANQGSEA, per germline. The J segment lost 12 bases and the V segment lost 7 bases, leaving 20 bases of the junction unmatched. The CDR3 is made up of 16 amino acids. CDR3 loop: CSAGLPPGTGASELFF. CDR3 DNA: TGCAGCGCCGGCCTGCCACCCGGGACAGGGGCCAGTGAACTGTTTTTT.